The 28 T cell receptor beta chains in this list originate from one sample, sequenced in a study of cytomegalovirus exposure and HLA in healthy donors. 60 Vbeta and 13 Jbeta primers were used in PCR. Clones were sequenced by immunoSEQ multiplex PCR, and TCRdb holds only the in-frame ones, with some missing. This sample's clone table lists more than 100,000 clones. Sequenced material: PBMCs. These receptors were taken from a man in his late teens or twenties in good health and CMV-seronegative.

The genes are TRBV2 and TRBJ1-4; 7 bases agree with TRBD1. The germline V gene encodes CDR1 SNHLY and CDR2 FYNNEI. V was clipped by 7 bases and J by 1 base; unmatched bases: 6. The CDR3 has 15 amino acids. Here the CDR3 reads CASIAGGGTNEKLFF. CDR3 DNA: TGTGCCAGCATCGCAGGGGGTGGAACTAATGAAAAACTGTTTTTT.

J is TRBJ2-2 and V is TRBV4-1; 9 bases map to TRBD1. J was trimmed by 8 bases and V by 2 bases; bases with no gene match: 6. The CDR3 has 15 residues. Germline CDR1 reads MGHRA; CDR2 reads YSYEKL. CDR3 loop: CASSQTGTGRGELFF. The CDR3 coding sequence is TGCGCCAGCAGCCAAACCGGGACAGGGAGGGGGGAGCTGTTTTTT.

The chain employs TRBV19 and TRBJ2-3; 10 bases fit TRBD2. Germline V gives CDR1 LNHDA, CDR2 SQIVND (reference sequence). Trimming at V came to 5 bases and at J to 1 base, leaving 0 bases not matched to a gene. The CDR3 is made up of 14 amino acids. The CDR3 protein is CASSGLAGTDTQYF. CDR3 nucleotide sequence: TGTGCCAGTAGTGGACTAGCGGGCACAGATACGCAGTATTTT.

The CDR3 is CASSKLSTDTQYF. The CDR3 DNA is TGTGCCAGCAGCAAACTAAGCACAGATACGCAGTATTTT. V and J are TRBV11-2 and TRBJ2-3; D is uncertain. This CDR3 region has 13 residues. Trimming took 5 bases from V and 0 from J, leaving 6 bases between them. Germline V gene data show CDR1 as SGHAT and CDR2 as FQNNGV.

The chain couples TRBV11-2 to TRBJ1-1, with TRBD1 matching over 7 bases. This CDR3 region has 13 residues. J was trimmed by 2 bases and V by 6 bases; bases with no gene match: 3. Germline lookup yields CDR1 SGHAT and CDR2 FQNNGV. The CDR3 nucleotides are TGTGCCAGCAGAAAAGGGGGCAACACTGAAGCTTTCTTT. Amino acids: CASRKGGNTEAFF.

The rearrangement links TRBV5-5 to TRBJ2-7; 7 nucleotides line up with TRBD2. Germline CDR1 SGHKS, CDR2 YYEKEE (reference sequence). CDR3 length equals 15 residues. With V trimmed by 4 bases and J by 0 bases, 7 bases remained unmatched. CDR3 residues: CASSGRVFSSYEQYF. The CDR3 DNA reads TGTGCCAGCAGCGGGAGGGTTTTTAGCTCCTACGAGCAGTACTTC.

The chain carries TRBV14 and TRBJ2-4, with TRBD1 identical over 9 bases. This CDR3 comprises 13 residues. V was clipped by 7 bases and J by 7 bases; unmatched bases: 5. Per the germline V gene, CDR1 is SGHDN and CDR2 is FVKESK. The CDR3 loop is CASTRTGDNIQYF. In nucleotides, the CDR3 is TGTGCCAGCACCCGGACAGGGGACAACATTCAGTACTTC.

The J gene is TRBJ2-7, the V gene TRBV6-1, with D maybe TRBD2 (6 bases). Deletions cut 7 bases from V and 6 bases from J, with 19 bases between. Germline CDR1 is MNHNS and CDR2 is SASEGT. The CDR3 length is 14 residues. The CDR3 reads CASTWDSGVVEQYF. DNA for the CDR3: TGTGCCAGCACATGGGACTCCGGCGTTGTCGAGCAGTACTTC.

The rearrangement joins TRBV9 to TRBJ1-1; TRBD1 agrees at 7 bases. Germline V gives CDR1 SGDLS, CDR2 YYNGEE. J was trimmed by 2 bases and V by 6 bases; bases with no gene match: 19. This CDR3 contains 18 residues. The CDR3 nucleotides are TGTGCCAGCAACGGACGGGACGTGTCCGGGACAGCAAACACTGAAGCTTTCTTT. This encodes CASNGRDVSGTANTEAFF.

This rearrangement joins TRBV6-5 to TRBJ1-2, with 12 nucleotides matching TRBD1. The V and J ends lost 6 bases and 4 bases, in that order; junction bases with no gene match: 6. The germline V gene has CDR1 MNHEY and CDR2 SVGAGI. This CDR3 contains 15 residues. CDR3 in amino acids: CASSWGQGAPYGYTF. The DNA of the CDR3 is TGTGCCAGCAGCTGGGGACAGGGGGCTCCCTATGGCTACACCTTC.

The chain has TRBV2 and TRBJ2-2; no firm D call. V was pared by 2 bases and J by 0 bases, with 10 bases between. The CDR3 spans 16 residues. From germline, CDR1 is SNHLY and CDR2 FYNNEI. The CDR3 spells CASSETRTANTGELFF. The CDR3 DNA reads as TGTGCCAGCAGTGAAACCCGAACAGCGAACACCGGGGAGCTGTTTTTT.

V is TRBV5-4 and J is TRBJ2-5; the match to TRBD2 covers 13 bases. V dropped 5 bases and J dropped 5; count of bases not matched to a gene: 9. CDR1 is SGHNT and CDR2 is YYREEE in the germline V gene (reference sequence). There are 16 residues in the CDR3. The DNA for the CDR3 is TGTGCCAGCAGACAGACCACTAGCGGGAGGGGGGAGACCCAGTACTTC. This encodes CASRQTTSGRGETQYF.

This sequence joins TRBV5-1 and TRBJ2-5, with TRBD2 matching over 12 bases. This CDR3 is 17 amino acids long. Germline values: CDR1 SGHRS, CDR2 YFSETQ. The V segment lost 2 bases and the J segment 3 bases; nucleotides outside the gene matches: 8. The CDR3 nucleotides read TGCGCCAGCAGCTTCTACCGACTAGCGGGAGTCGAAGAGACCCAGTACTTC. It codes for CASSFYRLAGVEETQYF.

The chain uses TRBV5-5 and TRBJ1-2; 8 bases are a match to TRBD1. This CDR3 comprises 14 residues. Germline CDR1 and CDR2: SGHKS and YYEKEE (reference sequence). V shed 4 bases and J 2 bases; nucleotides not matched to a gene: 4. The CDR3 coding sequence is TGTGCCAGCAGCCGAGGACAGGGCAACTATGGCTACACCTTC. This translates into CASSRGQGNYGYTF.

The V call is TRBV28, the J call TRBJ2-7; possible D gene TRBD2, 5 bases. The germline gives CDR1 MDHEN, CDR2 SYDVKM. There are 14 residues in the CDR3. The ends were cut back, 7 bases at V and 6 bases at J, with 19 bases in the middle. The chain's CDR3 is CASTQPGGKVEQYF. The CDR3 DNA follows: TGTGCCAGCACCCAGCCAGGAGGCAAGGTCGAGCAGTACTTC.

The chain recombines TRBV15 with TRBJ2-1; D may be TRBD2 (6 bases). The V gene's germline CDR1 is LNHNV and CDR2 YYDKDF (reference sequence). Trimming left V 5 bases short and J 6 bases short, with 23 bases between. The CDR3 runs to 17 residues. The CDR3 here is CATSPRGGVKRPNEQFF. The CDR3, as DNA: TGTGCCACCAGCCCCCGGGGAGGCGTAAAGCGGCCCAATGAGCAGTTCTTC.

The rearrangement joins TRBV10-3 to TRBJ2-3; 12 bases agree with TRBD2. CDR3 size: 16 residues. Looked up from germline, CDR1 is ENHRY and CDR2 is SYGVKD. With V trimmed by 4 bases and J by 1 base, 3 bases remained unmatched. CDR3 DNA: TGTGCCATCAGTGGAACTAGCGGGGGGCGCACAGATACGCAGTATTTT. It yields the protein CAISGTSGGRTDTQYF.

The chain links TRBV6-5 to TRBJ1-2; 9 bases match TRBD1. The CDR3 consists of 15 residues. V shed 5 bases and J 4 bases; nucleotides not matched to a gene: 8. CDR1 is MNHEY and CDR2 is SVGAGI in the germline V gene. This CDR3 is CASSSTGGSGYGYTF. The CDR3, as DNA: TGTGCCAGCAGTAGCACAGGGGGCTCAGGCTATGGCTACACCTTC.

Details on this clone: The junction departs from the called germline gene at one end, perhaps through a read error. The CDR3 loop reads CASSTGGHRRSTNEELFF. The DNA for the CDR3 is TGTGCCAGCAGCACTGGGGGACACAGAAGATCAACTAATGAAGAACTGTTTTTT. The chain uses TRBV7-6 and TRBJ1-4; tentatively, D is TRBD1 (6 bases). This CDR3 comprises 18 residues. From germline, CDR1 is SGHVS and CDR2 FNYEAQ.

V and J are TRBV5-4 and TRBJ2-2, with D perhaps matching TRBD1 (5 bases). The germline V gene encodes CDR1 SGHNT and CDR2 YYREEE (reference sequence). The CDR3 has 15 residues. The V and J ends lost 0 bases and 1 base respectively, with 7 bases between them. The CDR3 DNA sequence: TGTGCCAGCAGCTTGGGACAGATGAACACCGGGGAGCTGTTTTTT. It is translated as CASSLGQMNTGELFF.

The CDR3 coding sequence is TGTGCCAGCAGATTCACCGGGTTCCGAGACTATGGCTACACCTTC. It yields the protein CASRFTGFRDYGYTF. The V call is TRBV28, the J call TRBJ1-2; D unresolved. The CDR3 consists of 15 residues. The V end lost 6 bases, the J end lost 3 bases, and 17 bases lay between the germline ends. CDR1 is MDHEN, CDR2 SYDVKM, per germline.

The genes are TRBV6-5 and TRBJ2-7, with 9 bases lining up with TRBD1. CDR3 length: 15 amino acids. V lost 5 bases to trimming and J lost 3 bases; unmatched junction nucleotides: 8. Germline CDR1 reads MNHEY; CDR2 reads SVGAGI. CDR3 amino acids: CASSIAGQGYYEQYF. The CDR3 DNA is TGTGCCAGCAGTATCGCGGGACAGGGTTACTACGAGCAGTACTTC.

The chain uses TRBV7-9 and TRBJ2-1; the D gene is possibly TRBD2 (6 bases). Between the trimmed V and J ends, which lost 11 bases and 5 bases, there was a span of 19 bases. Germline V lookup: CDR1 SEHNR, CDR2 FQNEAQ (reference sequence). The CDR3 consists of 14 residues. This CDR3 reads CALAWEDWDNEQFF. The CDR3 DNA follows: TGTGCCTTAGCTTGGGAGGACTGGGACAATGAGCAGTTCTTC.

In DNA form, the CDR3 reads TGTGCCAGCAGCCCAACAGGGGGCATCAGTGAAAAACTGTTTTTT. It translates to CASSPTGGISEKLFF. The V gene is TRBV13, the J gene TRBJ1-4; TRBD1 matches at 9 bases. The V gene's germline CDR1 is PRHDT and CDR2 FYEKMQ (reference sequence). J was trimmed by 7 bases and V by 5 bases; bases with no gene match: 8. CDR3 size: 15 residues.

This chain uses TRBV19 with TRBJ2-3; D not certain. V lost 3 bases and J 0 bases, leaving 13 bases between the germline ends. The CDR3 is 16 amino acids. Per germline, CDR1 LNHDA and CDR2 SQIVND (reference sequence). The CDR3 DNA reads TGTGCCAGTAGTATTATGGGCAGATCTAGCACAGATACGCAGTATTTT. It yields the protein CASSIMGRSSTDTQYF.

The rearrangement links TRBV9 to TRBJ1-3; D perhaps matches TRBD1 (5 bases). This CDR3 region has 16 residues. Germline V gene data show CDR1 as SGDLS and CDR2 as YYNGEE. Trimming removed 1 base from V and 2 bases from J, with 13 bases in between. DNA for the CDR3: TGTGCCAGCAGCGTACCGGGGGGTCTGACTGGAAACACCATATATTTT. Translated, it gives CASSVPGGLTGNTIYF.

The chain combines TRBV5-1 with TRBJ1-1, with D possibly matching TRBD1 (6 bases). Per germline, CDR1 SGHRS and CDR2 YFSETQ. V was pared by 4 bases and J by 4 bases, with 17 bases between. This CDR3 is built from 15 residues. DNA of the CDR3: TGCGCCAGCAGCCCACAGGGCGGTATCGGCACTGAAGCTTTCTTT. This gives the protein CASSPQGGIGTEAFF.

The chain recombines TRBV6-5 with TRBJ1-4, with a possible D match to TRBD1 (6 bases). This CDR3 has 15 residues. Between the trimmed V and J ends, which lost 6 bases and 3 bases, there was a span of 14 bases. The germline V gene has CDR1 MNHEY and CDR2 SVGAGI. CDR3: CASRPQGAANEKLFF. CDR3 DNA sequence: TGTGCCAGCAGGCCACAGGGAGCGGCTAATGAAAAACTGTTTTTT.